This TCR beta chain appears in the sequencing data of a study of blood T cell repertoires in COVID-19. Study background: COVID-19 samples from acute and convalescent phases originated in the United States, Italy and Spain. Nucleic acid was either cDNA or gDNA, and it came from T cells, B-cell-depleted T cells, or PBMCs.

V lost 7 bases and J 2 bases, leaving 14 bases between the germline ends. This CDR3 contains 13 residues. CDR1 GTSNPN and CDR2 SVGIG come from the germline V gene (reference sequence). How the authors handled the data: Counts of nucleated cells, estimated from reference gene primer amplification, were obtained. The protocol was immunoSEQ multiplex PCR, while the TCRdb copy is restricted to in-frame clones and leaves out a portion. The V and J calls and clone size come from that table; D and trimming were worked out from the DNA. The table has some 250,000 clones, approximately 82% seen once. The chain employs TRBV30 and TRBJ1-1; the D is unclear. The sequenced sample was peripheral blood. The clonotype was recovered from a man aged 35 to 55 with active or convalescent COVID-19. The CDR3 coding sequence is TGTGCCTCCACCGGGGTAACAAACACTGAAGCTTTCTTT. This gives the protein CASTGVTNTEAFF.